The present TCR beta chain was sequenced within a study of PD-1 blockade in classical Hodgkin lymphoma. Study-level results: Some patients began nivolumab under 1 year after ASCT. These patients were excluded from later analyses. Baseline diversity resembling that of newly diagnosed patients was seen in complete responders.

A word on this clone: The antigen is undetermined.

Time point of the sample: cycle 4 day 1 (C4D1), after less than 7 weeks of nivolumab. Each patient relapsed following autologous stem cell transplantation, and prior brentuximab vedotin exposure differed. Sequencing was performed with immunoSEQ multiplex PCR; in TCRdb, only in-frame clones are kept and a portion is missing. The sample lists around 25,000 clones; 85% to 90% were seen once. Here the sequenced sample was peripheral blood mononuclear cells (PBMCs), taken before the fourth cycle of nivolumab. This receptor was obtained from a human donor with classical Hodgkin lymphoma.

The CDR3 nucleotides are TGTGCCAGCAGTTCAGGACAACTGAACACTGAAGCTTTCTTT. This codes for CASSSGQLNTEAFF. J is TRBJ1-1 and V is TRBV6-5, with a weak D call TRBD1 (5 bases). The germline V and J ends were trimmed by 4 bases and 0 bases, with 9 bases remaining between them. The CDR3 sequence is 14 residues long. The germline CDR1 and CDR2 sequences are MNHEY and SVGAGI.